This T cell receptor (beta chain) was identified in a study of shared clonotypes between healthy human individuals (dated by TCRdb to between 2020 and 2021). The study in broad terms: The cohort comprised a couple of women and a few men aged 18 to 49 years. Between about 0.8 and 9 billion PBMCs per donor were obtained by leukapheresis. The study deeply sequenced blood TCR repertoires of about five healthy adults to estimate repertoire size and the extent of clonotype sharing between individuals. To increase sequencing depth and limit assay-specific biases, different laboratories used diverse techniques to prepare libraries and sequence TCR repertoires. For each donor, three plates each were used for CD4 naive and CD4 memory, two plates were used for CD8 naive, and one plate was used for CD8 memory.

For the CD8 naive samples, CD45RO-negative cells were positively selected for CCR7, yielding a CD45RA+CCR7+ population from which TemRA cells were excluded. The donors were healthy, HIV-negative adults with no recently reported acute infections or vaccinations. All donors were Caucasian adults living in Nashville, Tennessee, USA. Blood was obtained by leukapheresis, after which PBMCs were separated by Ficoll-Histopaque density gradient centrifugation and cryopreserved in liquid nitrogen vapor phase. Analytical flow cytometry was used to check the purity and quantity of each magnetically sorted T cell population. Genomic DNA was isolated from each sorted fraction and quantified by UV absorbance on a Nanodrop 2000c. Broader findings and caveats from the paper: Based on pairwise subsampling, the degree of clonotype sharing among donors was expected to be affected by sequencing depth. Because the study included a small number of donors, the genetic and exposure-history diversity represented was limited. Across a few donors, approximately 4.6% of naive CD4, roughly 3.5% of naive CD8, approximately 2.5% of memory CD4, and roughly 0.41% of memory CD8 clonotypes were shared. Incomplete sequencing was indicated by rarefaction of sorted-subset datasets, despite the large sequencing depth. Compared with non-shared clonotypes, clonotypes shared by all four sorted-subset donors had higher generation probabilities. Larger estimated clonotype richness was generally found for naive subsets than for memory subsets. Sampling was restricted to blood, and TCR repertoires in tissue are likely to differ from TCR repertoires in blood.

The germline V gene encodes CDR1 LGHNA and CDR2 YSLEER. The CDR3 holds 18 amino acids from the cysteine to the phenylalanine. Only the CDR3 DNA stays, 54 bases, in frame from base 1. V is pared back by 4 bases and J by 0 bases, with 22 bases lying between the germline termini. Using the deep immunoSEQ assay, multiplex PCR amplified TCR CDR3 regions from genomic DNA. Genomic DNA extracted from each cell subset was distributed evenly over all wells of several immunoSEQ 96-well plates, and each plate served as one replicate. Each replicate PCR for sorted subsets received roughly 200 ng genomic DNA, equal to about 30,000 T cell genomes. Purified libraries were measured with a Qubit 3.0 fluorometer, size-checked on a Bioanalyzer 2100, and measured again with the KAPA Library Quantification kit. Every immunoSEQ 96-well plate was sequenced on a separate single-read 150-cycle Illumina NextSeq 550 flow cell. Concerning the study's data processing: Because the immunoSEQ output included only junctional sequences and no quality scores, the filtering could not be the same as the filtering used for full-length reads. Sequences were annotated with PyIR, a Python wrapper for IgBLAST v1.9, using IMGT germline references to assign V/J genes and CDR3. Reads with weak V/J assignments (E-value above 1e-6), missing CDR3, stop codons, out-of-frame junctions, or ambiguous translated residues were removed. A V3J clonotype was defined by an identical inferred V gene, J gene, and CDR3 amino acid sequence. The percentage overlap between two repertoires was calculated by dividing the number of shared unique clonotypes by the size of the smaller repertoire. RTK rarefaction, the Chao1 estimator, and Recon v2.1 estimates of unobserved clonotypes were used to assess repertoire richness. Generation probabilities were computed with OLGA for all TCRbeta clonotypes obtained by the gDNA method from several donors. This immuneACCESS table, as held by TCRdb, lists in-frame sequences with V and J called but not all clones. Of the missing ones, under half trace to an unresolved V gene in checked studies; the others have no known cause. For V, J and clone size, that table is used; D and trimming come from the DNA. The sample has around 2,100,000 clones on record, just under 95% of them singletons. More than 0.95% of the sample belongs to the ten largest clones.

As to this clone: Its antigen remains unidentified. There are no base qualities to consult, and no much larger clone falls within one base.

The source is a man younger than 35 in good health. The sequenced sample was naive CD8+ T cells sorted from blood. What the cell subset or site label conveys for this sample: CD45RA+CCR7+. The V and J segments used are TRBV4-3 and TRBJ2-7; the D segment cannot be called with confidence. In nucleotide form, the sequence is TGCGCCAGCAGCCTCGACGGTCCTTGGGGTGAAAGCTCCTACGAGCAGTACTTC. Its protein product is CASSLDGPWGESSYEQYF.